A single sample gave rise to the 14 T cell receptor beta chains below, sequenced in a study of lymphopenia after photon versus proton radiotherapy. Sequencing used immunoSEQ multiplex PCR; TCRdb keeps in-frame clones, though not all of them. The sample yields 150,000 to 200,000 clones, 75% to 90% seen once. The sequenced sample was peripheral blood, obtained from a patient treated with photon-based radiotherapy. The receptors here all came from a man between 50 and 59 years old with gastric cancer.

The rearrangement joins TRBV15 to TRBJ1-1; tentative D call: TRBD1 (6 bases). Germline V lookup: CDR1 LNHNV, CDR2 YYDKDF (reference sequence). This CDR3 contains 15 residues. Trimming left V 3 bases short and J 0 bases short, with 11 bases between. The CDR3 reads CATSSPGTMNTEAFF. CDR3 in DNA: TGTGCCACCAGCAGTCCCGGGACAATGAACACTGAAGCTTTCTTT.

The sample holds one count of this clone. This chain connects TRBV18 to TRBJ2-7, with D perhaps matching TRBD2 (5 bases). Trimming shortened V by 1 base and J by 5 bases, and 9 bases separated the two germline ends. Germline V gives CDR1 KGHSH, CDR2 LQKENI. CDR3 length: 13 amino acids. The CDR3 DNA reads TGTGCCAGCTCACCACTGAGGGAAAACGAGCAGTACTTC. It codes for CASSPLRENEQYF.

The J gene is TRBJ1-1, the V gene TRBV2; TRBD1 matches 8 bases. With 6 bases clipped from V and 5 bases from J, the junction kept 8 bases outside the gene matches. The CDR3 totals 14 residues. Germline CDR1 reads SNHLY; CDR2 reads FYNNEI. CDR3 sequence: CASSSRQGRTEAFF. CDR3 nucleotide sequence: TGTGCCAGCAGCTCCCGACAGGGGAGGACTGAAGCTTTCTTT.

This sequence joins TRBV6-6 and TRBJ2-3; a possible D gene is TRBD1 (5 bases). CDR3 size: 12 residues. CDR1 and CDR2 (germline): MNHNY, SVGAGI (reference sequence). Trimming took off 7 bases at V and 6 bases at J, with 11 bases between the two ends. The CDR3 nucleotides read TGTGCCAGCACCGTCCAGGGTGATACGCAGTATTTT. It yields the protein CASTVQGDTQYF.

This chain joins TRBV18 and TRBJ2-5; 11 positions match TRBD1. The V segment lost 3 bases and the J segment 1 base; nucleotides outside the gene matches: 4. There are 16 residues in the CDR3. Germline V lookup: CDR1 KGHSH, CDR2 LQKENI. The CDR3 loop is CASSPLGTGGQETQYF. In nucleotides, the CDR3 is TGTGCCAGCTCACCCCTCGGGACAGGGGGCCAAGAGACCCAGTACTTC.

This chain links TRBV19 with TRBJ1-5, with a possible D match to TRBD1 (5 bases). V gave up 7 bases and J gave up 6 bases, with 16 bases separating them. Looked up from germline, CDR1 is LNHDA and CDR2 is SQIVND (reference sequence). This CDR3 region has 14 residues. The CDR3 sequence: CASNIGGATQPQHF. CDR3 DNA sequence: TGTGCCAGTAACATCGGGGGTGCAACTCAGCCCCAGCATTTT.

This chain joins TRBV6-5 and TRBJ2-2, with 8 bases matching TRBD1. The V segment lost 7 bases and the J segment 5 bases; nucleotides outside the gene matches: 6. The CDR3 contains 14 residues. CDR1 MNHEY and CDR2 SVGAGI come from the germline V gene. The CDR3 nucleotides are TGTGCCAGCACGAGCAGGGGGCGAACCGGGGAGCTGTTTTTT. It is translated as CASTSRGRTGELFF.

The CDR3 DNA reads TGTGCCAGCAGCCATGGGACCTTAGAGCAGTACTTC. Protein product: CASSHGTLEQYF. The chain links TRBV11-2 to TRBJ2-7; D could derive from TRBD1 or TRBD2 (5 bases each). CDR3 length: 12 amino acids. V shed 5 bases and J shed 7 bases, with 12 bases lying between them. Germline V gene data show CDR1 as SGHAT and CDR2 as FQNNGV.

This chain links TRBV10-3 with TRBJ1-2; D perhaps matches TRBD1 (5 bases). CDR3 length: 13 amino acids. CDR1 and CDR2 (germline): ENHRY, SYGVKD. Trimming left V 2 bases short and J 4 bases short, with 8 bases between. CDR3 nucleotides: TGTGCCATCAGTGAGGGGGGTAGCTATGGCTACACCTTC. It encodes CAISEGGSYGYTF.

The chain uses TRBV5-1 and TRBJ1-1; D ambiguous. Germline-derived CDR1 and CDR2 are SGHRS and YFSETQ. CDR3 length: 14 amino acids. Trimming cost V 0 bases and J 1 base, with 7 bases left between them. The CDR3, as DNA: TGCGCCAGCAGCTTGGTTACATCGAACACTGAAGCTTTCTTT. Protein sequence: CASSLVTSNTEAFF.

The chain is built from TRBV7-9 and TRBJ2-1, with TRBD1 as a possible D gene (5 bases). V was shortened by 5 bases and J by 0 bases, with 8 bases between the two germline ends. This CDR3 contains 14 residues. CDR1 and CDR2 from the germline V gene are SEHNR and FQNEAQ (reference sequence). DNA of the CDR3: TGTGCCAGCAGCCGCGACAGCTCCTACAATGAGCAGTTCTTC. Protein sequence: CASSRDSSYNEQFF.

V usage is TRBV13 and J usage is TRBJ2-7; D unresolved. Germline CDR1 reads PRHDT; CDR2 reads FYEKMQ (reference sequence). V was cut by 2 bases and J by 2 bases, with 13 bases left in between. The CDR3 extends over 15 amino acids. CDR3 amino acids: CASSLLGGTTYEQYF. The CDR3 DNA is TGTGCCAGCAGCTTATTAGGCGGCACCACCTACGAGCAGTACTTC.

This chain connects TRBV7-9 to TRBJ2-7, with TRBD2 matching 11 bases. V was clipped by 5 bases and J by 7 bases; unmatched bases: 7. The CDR3 runs 14 residues. Germline V gene sequence: CDR1 SEHNR, CDR2 FQNEAQ (reference sequence). For the CDR3, the DNA is TGTGCCAGCAGCCCGGGACTAGCGGCGAAAGAGCAGTACTTC. Its protein product is CASSPGLAAKEQYF.

The chain links TRBV28 to TRBJ2-2; D is undetermined. Germline-derived CDR1 and CDR2 are MDHEN and SYDVKM. The CDR3 totals 12 residues. Trimming took off 11 bases at V and 6 bases at J, with 13 bases between the two ends. This chain's CDR3 is CASYTGAGELFF. In nucleotides, the CDR3 is TGTGCCTCCTATACGGGTGCCGGGGAGCTGTTTTTT.